This TCR beta chain was obtained from a study of cytomegalovirus exposure and HLA in healthy donors listed by TCRdb under 2017. Context from the whole study: In an earlier analysis of around 540 of the donors, roughly 300 Gb of sequence data and just under 120 million unique TCR beta sequences from 150 million to 200 million T cells were reported. Among the approximately 430 genotyped donors, approximately 82% belonged to the genetic ancestry cluster associated with self-reported Caucasian donors. The number of donors typed differed by locus, with roughly 620-640 for A, B, C, DRB1 and DQB1, roughly 520 for DQA1, 600 to 610 for DPA1, and around 450 for DPB1. An earlier analysis of roughly 600 of the donors used high-throughput TCR beta sequencing to judge whether each TCR beta V gene segment behaved as functional or pseudogenic. Donor age, sex, ethnicity and CMV serostatus were compiled together with the repertoire data. A separate validation cohort of about 110 different subjects was used in addition to the 666-subject first cohort. Four to six DR-DQ haplotypes were handled as single units for association and clustering, since linkage in the cohort was strong. Rather than using new phenotypic data, the later analysis identified candidate immune exposures from TCR beta sequences and from how often those sequences occurred across donors. To predict cytomegalovirus infection status, the study brought together high-throughput TCR immunosequencing, statistical association of individual TCRs with disease status, and machine learning. HLA typing included class I and class II loci at four-digit resolution. A later genetic analysis used genome-wide SNP genotypes for about three fifths of the 666 donors, treating that subset as a discovery cohort. The aim of the study was to test whether cataloging public T cell receptors could identify signatures of past pathogen exposure. A later analysis re-examined previously published TCR beta repertoires from just over 650 donors and added high-resolution HLA genotyping to investigate patterns of TCR occurrence. The T cell repertoires of 666 subjects were profiled by immunosequencing and related to cytomegalovirus serostatus. All discovery cohort repertoires had been generated on a single sequencing platform. An early release that covered approximately 600 HLA-typed donors contained approximately 320 gigabases of sequencing data and 80 million or so unique TCR sequences. Among a few hundred genotyped donors of the cohort, an average of approximately 240,000 unique TCR beta nucleotide sequences were sequenced per donor, around a sixth of them non-productive.

General study outcomes and caveats: HLA typing was unavailable for some donors at each locus, so association tests used only the typed subset. Presence/absence analyses assumed roughly uniform sequencing depth across donors, an assumption that may not hold. A total of some 180 TCR beta chains were listed by the study as associated with cytomegalovirus. When HLA alleles, especially DR and DQ, strongly co-occurred, TCR associations were difficult to assign to individual alleles. A later analysis reported that several top co-occurrence clusters appeared linked to parvovirus B19, influenza, CMV and Epstein-Barr virus. A cluster of highly shared sequence variants was judged likely to represent a technical artifact of the sequencing pipeline. Because counts were too low, about 17 rarely observed V segments, including chromosome 9 orphons, were excluded from the earlier analysis of some 590 of the donors. At a false discovery rate of 0.05, a later analysis linked roughly 17,000 TCR beta sequences to specific HLA alleles. A later analysis found that HLA-associated TCR beta chains were more clonally expanded and had lower generation probabilities than equally common non-associated chains. In an earlier analysis of about 600 of the donors, most TCR beta V segments appeared in productive rearrangements about 90% or about 30% of the time, broadly matching IMGT annotations. Most CMV-associated TCR beta chains appeared to be HLA-restricted in a later analysis, and the HLA associations seemed to be driven largely by CMV exposure. According to a later analysis, TCR association rates differed among HLA loci, with DRB1 alleles showing the most associated TCRs and HLA-C alleles showing the fewest. Only TCR beta chains were sequenced in this cohort, and the absence of alpha or paired-chain data limited detectable features. Some IMGT-functional V segments, including TRBV6-2 and TRBV6-3, could not be distinguished by the 87-base-pair reads and were therefore excluded. Linkage disequilibrium might explain the correlated functional status among segregating V segments, but an unknown experimental factor could not be ruled out. Immune exposure information for the cohort was limited to CMV serostatus. A further reported finding was that TCR beta sequences accurately predicted the HLA-A and HLA-B alleles for most subjects in the first cohort. According to a later genetic analysis, donors in an Asian-associated ancestry cluster had fewer N-insertions in productive TCRs than the approximately 630-donor mean. A few of the identified cytomegalovirus-associated TCR beta chains were confirmed in vitro to be specific for cytomegalovirus antigens. In both the original and validation cohorts, the classifier was reported to diagnose cytomegalovirus status with high specificity and sensitivity. While some public TCRs were present in many individuals, most TCR sequences turned up only very rarely across donors. It was suggested by the authors that the approach could potentially be generalized to other disease states and immunological phenotypes. A later genetic analysis associated a missense DCLRE1C variant with V-gene and J-gene trimming of TCR beta chains, and an independent cohort replicated the association.

The cohort was made up of about 670 healthy bone marrow donors. At the time of sampling, every cohort member was nominally healthy, though immune exposures that went unrecorded were likely present. The donor was CMV seronegative and belonged to the group of 350 or so seronegative cohort members. Each donor provided a peripheral blood sample, and peripheral blood mononuclear cells were used for TCR beta sequencing. The Qiagen DNeasy Blood Extraction Kit was used to extract genomic DNA from the blood cell samples. The germline V gene (reference sequence) sets CDR1 to PRHDT and CDR2 to FYEKMQ. The germline ends are 12 bases apart after V is trimmed by 2 bases and J by 2 bases. The CDR3 numbers 16 residues from cysteine through phenylalanine. Only the CDR3 DNA stays, 48 bases, in frame from base 1. Libraries came from the immunoSEQ multiplex PCR assay. For the multiplex PCR, a mixture combining 60 forward primers for TCR Vbeta segments and 13 reverse primers for TCR Jbeta segments was used. The CDR3 region of rearranged TCR beta genes was amplified from genomic DNA by a multiplex PCR assay. On the Illumina HiSeq System, the amplified TCR beta libraries were sequenced as 87-base-pair reads. Per the source publication's procedure: In a later analysis, tens of millions of unique TCR beta chains were counted across the roughly 700 repertoires, and some 10 million of these chains were shared by at least two donors. A nearest-neighbor algorithm error-corrected the raw reads and collapsed the reads into unique sequences, merging closely related sequences to remove PCR and sequencing errors. To assign V, D and J gene segments, CDR3 sequences were aligned to IMGT reference sequences. For a sequence to be retained, a match of at least six nucleotides was required to both a V gene segment and a J gene segment. A rearrangement counted as productive if the CDR3 had no stop codons and remained in frame with V and J, and every other rearrangement counted as non-productive. CDR3 was defined by IMGT convention, running from the second conserved V-encoded cysteine to the conserved J-encoded phenylalanine. The earlier analysis of 587 of the donors excluded sequences that lacked an unambiguous match to a single V gene segment. An earlier analysis of 587 of the donors called V segments functional above 56.7% productive rearrangements and segregating when the between-donor standard deviation exceeded 5%. A statistical classification framework was developed to diagnose cytomegalovirus status using the catalog of TCR beta chain sequences. In a later analysis, V and J genes were assigned by comparing TCR nucleotide sequences against IMGT/GENE-DB human TR gene sequences. A later analysis assigned CDR3 sequences and most-parsimonious VDJ recombination scenarios with the TCRdist pipeline. A later analysis defined each TCR beta chain by its CDR3 amino acid sequence plus V-gene family, and excluded reads lacking a unique V-gene family. In a later analysis, 450 to 600 highly shared, low-generation-probability nucleotide sequences were removed to address suspected cross-contamination and a sequencing artifact. In a later analysis, a clonal expansion index for each public chain was calculated from normalized within-repertoire ranks of inferred template counts. In a later analysis, generation probabilities were computed with a VDJ recombination model fitted to out-of-frame rearrangements, and the resulting probabilities were checked against IGoR. A later analysis scored TCR-TCR, TCR-HLA and TCR-CMV co-occurrence with hypergeometric tests, applying a repertoire-size bias correction to TCR pairs. A later analysis estimated false discovery rates by permuting HLA or CMV assignments 20 times. A later analysis grouped co-occurring TCRs with DBSCAN, adding TCRdist sequence similarity when clustering within HLA-allele-positive subsets. Repertoires with fewer than 30,000 or more than 120,000 public chains, plus five repertoires with anomalous nucleotide sharing, were excluded from co-occurrence clustering. Not all clones reach the TCRdb copy of this immuneACCESS table, which keeps in-frame sequences only. Checked studies attribute under half of the gap to unresolved V genes and leave the rest unexplained. V, J and clone size reflect that table, while D and trimming were determined from the DNA. This sample is represented by some 200,000 clones; roughly 84% of them were singletons. The ten largest clones add up to roughly 0.66% of the sample.

On this clone itself: Its antigen is currently not known. Base qualities are not recorded, but no much larger clone differs from it by a single base.

This receptor was obtained from a boy between 2 and 10 years old in good health and CMV-seronegative. The specimen sequenced was PBMCs. This receptor chain uses TRBV13 and TRBJ2-2; TRBD1 could be the D gene, as 6 bases match. The sequenced DNA: TGTGCCAGCAGCTTAAACACGGACAGAAACACCGGGGAGCTGTTTTTT. Translated, it gives CASSLNTDRNTGELFF.